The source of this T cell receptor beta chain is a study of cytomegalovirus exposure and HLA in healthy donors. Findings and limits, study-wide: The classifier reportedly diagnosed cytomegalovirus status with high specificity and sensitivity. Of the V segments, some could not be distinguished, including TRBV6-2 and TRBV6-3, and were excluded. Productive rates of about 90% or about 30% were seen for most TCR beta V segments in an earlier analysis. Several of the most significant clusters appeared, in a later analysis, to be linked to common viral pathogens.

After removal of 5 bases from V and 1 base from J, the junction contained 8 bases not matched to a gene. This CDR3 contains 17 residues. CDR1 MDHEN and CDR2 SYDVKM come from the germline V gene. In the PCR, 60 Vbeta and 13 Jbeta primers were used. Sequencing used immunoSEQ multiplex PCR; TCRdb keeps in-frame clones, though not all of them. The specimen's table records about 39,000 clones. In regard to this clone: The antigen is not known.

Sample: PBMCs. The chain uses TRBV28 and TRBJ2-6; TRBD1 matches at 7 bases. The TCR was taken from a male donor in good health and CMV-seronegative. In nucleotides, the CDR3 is TGTGCCAGCAGTCAGAGGCAGGGGGTTTCTGGGGCCAACGTCCTGACTTTC. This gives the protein CASSQRQGVSGANVLTF.